This passage covers 25 T cell receptor beta chains from one sample sequenced in a study of shared clonotypes between healthy human individuals. Sequencing used immunoSEQ multiplex PCR; TCRdb keeps in-frame clones, though not all of them. The table has hundreds of thousands of clones, 60% to 75% seen once; the top ten hold roughly 1.9%. The sample taken for sequencing was memory CD4+ T cells sorted from blood. Subset indicated: CD45RA-negative fraction. The receptor source for this set is a woman aged 30 to 39 in good health.

About this clone itself: This may arise from a read error, as a much more abundant clone is one base away. This CDR3 is also generated by other DNA sequences in the sample. The V gene is TRBV5-1, the J gene TRBJ2-1; D perhaps matches TRBD2 (6 bases). Trimming took 0 bases from V and 0 from J, leaving 10 bases between them. Germline V gene sequence: CDR1 SGHRS, CDR2 YFSETQ. The CDR3 has 16 residues. The CDR3, as DNA: TGCGCCAGCAGCTTGGCGACCGGGGGCTCCTACAATGAGCAGTTCTTC. Amino acids: CASSLATGGSYNEQFF.

As regards this clone: The sample has other DNA sequences that encode this CDR3 too. The chain joins TRBV5-1 to TRBJ2-3, with 11 bases matching TRBD2. Germline V gene data show CDR1 as SGHRS and CDR2 as YFSETQ. J was trimmed by 3 bases and V by 5 bases; bases with no gene match: 5. This CDR3 region has 15 residues. The CDR3 spells CASRPTSGRTDTQYF. The CDR3 nucleotides are TGCGCCAGCAGGCCCACTAGCGGGAGAACAGATACGCAGTATTTT.

The chain recombines TRBV18 with TRBJ1-1; D ambiguous. The ends were cut back, 8 bases at V and 5 bases at J, with 12 bases in the middle. Germline CDR1 is KGHSH and CDR2 is LQKENI. The CDR3 extends over 12 amino acids. The CDR3: CASRRGGTEAFF. The CDR3 DNA reads as TGTGCCAGCAGACGGGGAGGAACTGAAGCTTTCTTT.

In this sample, this clone turned up once. The chain has TRBV7-8 and TRBJ2-5, with 10 bases aligning to TRBD2. With 2 bases clipped from V and 2 bases from J, the junction kept 8 bases outside the gene matches. CDR1 is SGHVS, CDR2 FQNEAQ, per germline. The CDR3 sequence is 17 residues long. CDR3 in DNA: TGTGCCAGCAGCTTATGGCGAGTGACTAGCGGGCAAGAGACCCAGTACTTC. Translated, it gives CASSLWRVTSGQETQYF.

In DNA, the CDR3 is TGTGCCAGTAGTATTGGACTAAACACAGATACGCAGTATTTT. This translates into CASSIGLNTDTQYF. This chain links TRBV19 with TRBJ2-3; D might be TRBD2 (6 bases). Germline loops: CDR1 LNHDA, CDR2 SQIVND (reference sequence). The CDR3 totals 14 residues. Trimming removed 3 bases at V and 2 bases at J, with 9 bases between.

This chain's CDR3 is CASSDYGYYGYTF. CDR3 sequence (DNA): TGTGCCAGCAGTGACTACGGATACTATGGCTACACCTTC. This chain joins TRBV2 and TRBJ1-2; D unclear. The CDR3 sequence is 13 residues long. Trimming cost V 3 bases and J 3 bases, with 8 bases left between them. CDR1 SNHLY and CDR2 FYNNEI come from the germline V gene.

CDR3 in amino acids: CASSPSPGQLEYGYTF. The CDR3 nucleotides read TGTGCCAGCAGCCCGAGTCCGGGACAGCTAGAGTACGGCTACACCTTC. V usage is TRBV5-5 and J usage is TRBJ1-2; 7 nucleotides line up with TRBD1. The V gene end was trimmed by 4 bases and the J gene end by 8 bases; junction bases not matched to a gene: 17. Germline assignment: CDR1 SGHKS and CDR2 YYEKEE (reference sequence). The CDR3 spans 16 residues.

The chain uses TRBV4-1 and TRBJ2-1; 7 bases match TRBD2. V lost 0 bases to trimming and J lost 6 bases; unmatched junction nucleotides: 5. CDR1 is MGHRA, CDR2 YSYEKL, per germline. CDR3 size: 15 residues. The CDR3 loop reads CASSQDAAGPNEQFF. Written as DNA, the CDR3 is TGCGCCAGCAGCCAAGATGCAGCGGGACCCAATGAGCAGTTCTTC.

The chain uses TRBV6-6 and TRBJ2-7; TRBD1 might be the D (6 bases). Germline V gives CDR1 MNHNY, CDR2 SVGAGI (reference sequence). V was cut by 6 bases and J by 5 bases, with 14 bases left in between. This CDR3 is built from 13 residues. CDR3 in amino acids: CASSSRGRHEQYF. The CDR3 DNA reads as TGTGCCAGCAGCTCCAGGGGAAGGCACGAGCAGTACTTC.

The chain couples TRBV11-1 to TRBJ2-7; D gene unclear. Germline V CDR1 and CDR2: SGHAT, FQDESV (reference sequence). V was cut by 1 base and J by 0 bases, with 13 bases left in between. This CDR3 comprises 16 residues. CDR3 protein: CASSLGPGTSSYEQYF. CDR3 nucleotide sequence: TGTGCCAGCAGCTTAGGTCCGGGCACCAGCTCCTACGAGCAGTACTTC. Full variable domain (rest looked up from reference TRBV11-1 and TRBJ2-7): EAEVAQSPRYKITEKSQAVAFWCDPISGHATLYWYRQILGQGPELLVQFQDESVVDDSQLPKDRFSAERLKGVDSTLKIQPAELGDSAMYLCASSLGPGTSSYEQYFGPGTRLTVT.

The V gene is TRBV9, the J gene TRBJ2-5; 7 bases match TRBD2. V gave up 4 bases and J gave up 2 bases; unmatched junction bases: 5. This CDR3 is built from 14 residues. Germline V CDR1 and CDR2: SGDLS, YYNGEE. This CDR3 reads CASSRGRAQETQYF. CDR3 coding DNA: TGTGCCAGCAGCCGGGGGAGGGCACAAGAGACCCAGTACTTC.

The chain joins TRBV11-2 to TRBJ2-7; 7 bases agree with TRBD2. CDR1 and CDR2 from the germline V gene are SGHAT and FQNNGV. This CDR3 comprises 12 residues. V shed 5 bases and J 7 bases; nucleotides not matched to a gene: 5. The CDR3 region is CASSTTSWEQYF. The DNA of the CDR3 is TGTGCCAGCAGCACGACTAGCTGGGAGCAGTACTTC.

V is TRBV10-3 and J is TRBJ2-3, with D possibly being TRBD1 or TRBD2 (5 bases each). CDR1 is ENHRY and CDR2 is SYGVKD in the germline V gene. The CDR3 length is 14 residues. The germline V and J ends were trimmed by 2 bases and 6 bases, with 12 bases remaining between them. The CDR3 is CAISERDLKDTQYF. Here the CDR3 DNA reads TGTGCCATCAGTGAGAGGGACCTGAAGGATACGCAGTATTTT.

The CDR3 region is CASSLTPWGYTF. The DNA of the CDR3 is TGTGCCAGCAGCTTAACCCCCTGGGGCTACACCTTC. This chain links TRBV7-2 with TRBJ1-2, with no clear D. This CDR3 region has 12 residues. The V and J ends lost 2 bases and 8 bases respectively, with 9 bases between them. CDR1 and CDR2 (germline): SGHTA, FQGNSA.

In regard to this clone: A far larger clone is just one base off, so this is likely a read error. V usage is TRBV25-1 and J usage is TRBJ2-7; D gene unclear. The CDR3 has 11 amino acids. Germline values: CDR1 MGHDK, CDR2 SYGVNS. V was trimmed by 4 bases and J by 3 bases, leaving 4 bases between them. The CDR3 loop reads CASSGVYEQYF. The CDR3 DNA follows: TGTGCCAGCAGTGGGGTCTACGAGCAGTACTTC.

This clone has ten or more counts. The sample has other DNA sequences that encode this CDR3 too. V usage is TRBV7-2 and J usage is TRBJ2-1; D possibly matches TRBD1 or TRBD2 (5 bases each). The germline CDR1 and CDR2 sequences are SGHTA and FQGNSA. This CDR3 spans 15 amino acids. The V end lost 3 bases, the J end lost 2 bases, and 11 bases lay between the germline ends. CDR3 coding DNA: TGTGCCAGCAGCTTGGGGACGAGGGCCTACAATGAGCAGTTCTTC. Translating it yields CASSLGTRAYNEQFF.

The rearrangement joins TRBV19 to TRBJ2-7; D is perhaps TRBD1 or TRBD2 (6 bases each). The germline gives CDR1 LNHDA, CDR2 SQIVND (reference sequence). The CDR3 is made up of 14 amino acids. Trimming took off 3 bases at V and 3 bases at J, with 12 bases between the two ends. CDR3 residues: CASSIGGPIYEQYF. The CDR3 DNA sequence: TGTGCCAGTAGTATCGGGGGCCCAATCTACGAGCAGTACTTC.

A remark on this clone: An end of the junction does not agree with germline; a read error may underlie this. The chain has TRBV6-1 and TRBJ2-2; D unresolved. The length of the CDR3 is 14 residues. The germline gives CDR1 MNHNS, CDR2 SASEGT. The CDR3 DNA follows: TGTGCCAGCAGGGAAGCCGAAGACGCCGGGGAGCTGTTTTTT. Translation: CASREAEDAGELFF.

The genes are TRBV10-3 and TRBJ2-7, with D possibly called TRBD1 or TRBD2 (5 bases each). CDR3 length: 13 residues. The germline CDR1 and CDR2 sequences are ENHRY and SYGVKD. The V end lost 6 bases, the J end lost 2 bases, and 11 bases lay between the germline ends. DNA of the CDR3: TGTGCCATCAGAGAGGGACGGACCTACGAGCAGTACTTC. This codes for CAIREGRTYEQYF.

Remarks on this clone: A much larger clone lies one base from this, so it may be a read error. Other nucleotide sequences in the sample specify the same CDR3. This rearrangement joins TRBV18 to TRBJ1-2; possibly TRBD1 for D (5 bases). The V gene's germline CDR1 is KGHSH and CDR2 LQKENI. Trimming removed 4 bases from V and 8 bases from J, with 20 bases in between. This CDR3 is 15 amino acids long. As DNA, the CDR3 is TGTGCCAGCTCACAAAGAGCGAGACAGCTTGACGGCTACACCTTC. It is translated as CASSQRARQLDGYTF.

This rearrangement joins TRBV7-9 to TRBJ1-5; D gene uncertain. The CDR3 has 13 residues. Trimming took 8 bases from V and 7 from J, leaving 15 bases between them. Germline V gives CDR1 SEHNR, CDR2 FQNEAQ (reference sequence). CDR3 DNA: TGTGCCAGCGCCAGAGATGCATTGCAGCCCCAGCATTTT. Its protein product is CASARDALQPQHF.

This clone was counted a single time. The chain recombines TRBV19 with TRBJ1-1; maybe TRBD1 (5 bases). The germline V gene has CDR1 LNHDA and CDR2 SQIVND (reference sequence). V lost 8 bases to trimming and J lost 5 bases, with 15 bases between them. The CDR3 loop spans 13 amino acids. As DNA, the CDR3 is TGTGCCAGTCAGAGTGGGGGGGGAACTGAAGCTTTCTTT. Amino acids: CASQSGGGTEAFF. Full variable domain (outside the CDR3, taken from reference TRBV19 and TRBJ1-1): DGGITQSPKYLFRKEGQNVTLSCEQNLNHDAMYWYRQDPGQGLRLIYYSQIVNDFQKGDIAEGYSVSREKKESFPLTVTSAQKNPTAFYLCASQSGGGTEAFFGQGTRLTVV.

This clone was recorded at least ten times. V is TRBV5-1 and J is TRBJ2-7; D unclear. Trimming stripped 6 bases from V and 5 bases from J, with 18 bases between. Germline loops: CDR1 SGHRS, CDR2 YFSETQ. CDR3 size: 14 residues. CDR3 nucleotide sequence: TGCGCCAGCAAGGGCGTCCTCTCAAGGGACGAGCAGTACTTC. Its translation is CASKGVLSRDEQYF.

The J gene is TRBJ2-5, the V gene TRBV5-1; D may be TRBD2 (6 bases). V was cut by 4 bases and J by 0 bases, with 7 bases left in between. The CDR3 is made up of 13 amino acids. From germline, CDR1 is SGHRS and CDR2 YFSETQ. The CDR3 loop is CASSGTYQETQYF. In DNA, the CDR3 is TGCGCCAGCAGCGGGACTTACCAAGAGACCCAGTACTTC.

This clone was seen only once. Lacking the conserved final phenylalanine or tryptophan, this CDR3 likely reflects a read error. The limits of the CDR3 on the DNA are not certain, so only TCRdb's listed CDR3 is given. The V gene is TRBV6-5, the J gene TRBJ2-7; the DNA was not used to check the table's D call, TRBD1. The CDR3 is 9 residues long, counting both termini. Germline loops: CDR1 MNHEY, CDR2 SVGAGI. CDR3 sequence: CASSYTPVI.